This T cell receptor (beta chain) was recovered during a study of shared clonotypes between healthy human individuals. Profiled with immunoSEQ multiplex PCR; TCRdb holds only in-frame clones, not every one. The sample records roughly 2.1 million clones, approximately 94% being singletons. Cells designated naive CD8 were CD45RO-negative and were positively selected for CCR7, with terminally differentiated effector memory CD45RA+ cells excluded. Per the germline V gene, CDR1 is SEHNR and CDR2 is FQNEAQ (reference sequence). V shed 6 bases and J 6 bases; nucleotides not matched to a gene: 11. This CDR3 has 15 amino acids.

This TCR came from a man aged 18 to 29 in good health. Some clones in this sample may be carry-over from other donors' samples. Sequenced sample: naive CD8+ T cells from PBMCs. The chain joins TRBV7-9 to TRBJ2-3; 8 nucleotides agree with TRBD2. The CDR3, as DNA: TGTGCCAGCAGACCACCGGGACTAGTTTTTGATACGCAGTATTTT. Residues: CASRPPGLVFDTQYF.